These 14 T cell receptor beta chains came from one sample sequenced in a study of blood T cell repertoires in COVID-19. Assay: immunoSEQ multiplex PCR; the TCRdb copy retains only in-frame clones and omits some. This sample carries 55,000 or so clones, 65% to 90% of them seen once, and the ten largest clones take approximately 11%. The sequencing input was peripheral blood. These receptors all come from a human donor in a cohort sampled during active COVID-19.

This chain links TRBV19 with TRBJ2-1, with D uncertain. Trimming took off 2 bases at V and 6 bases at J, with 8 bases between the two ends. Germline lookup yields CDR1 LNHDA and CDR2 SQIVND (reference sequence). The CDR3 loop spans 13 amino acids. CDR3 sequence reads: CASSISSSNEQFF. The CDR3 DNA reads TGTGCCAGTAGTATAAGTAGCAGCAATGAGCAGTTCTTC.

The rearrangement links TRBV5-1 to TRBJ2-5, with 8 bases that match TRBD1. Germline assignment: CDR1 SGHRS and CDR2 YFSETQ. After removal of 10 bases from V and 2 bases from J, the junction contained 7 bases not matched to a gene. CDR3 length equals 13 residues. Here the CDR3 reads CAGGQGPQETQYF. The DNA of the CDR3 is TGCGCCGGAGGACAGGGCCCACAAGAGACCCAGTACTTC.

The rearrangement uses TRBV9 and TRBJ2-5; 12 bases match TRBD2. Germline-derived CDR1 and CDR2 are SGDLS and YYNGEE. Trimming took 0 bases from V and 0 from J; bases not matched to a gene: 3. This CDR3 has 17 residues. CDR3 nucleotide sequence: TGTGCCAGCAGCGTAGCTCTAGCGGGGGGGCACCAAGAGACCCAGTACTTC. It translates to CASSVALAGGHQETQYF.

In its sample, this clone was seen once. This chain links TRBV5-6 with TRBJ2-3, with 7 bases lining up with TRBD2. Trimming at V came to 0 bases and at J to 6 bases, leaving 16 bases not matched to a gene. Germline CDR1 is SGHDT and CDR2 is YYEEEE. The CDR3 length is 18 residues. Here the CDR3 reads CASSLEQLGGSLADTQYF. The DNA of the CDR3 is TGTGCCAGCAGCTTGGAACAATTGGGCGGGAGCCTAGCGGATACGCAGTATTTT.

The rearrangement joins TRBV28 to TRBJ2-2, with unresolved D. V lost 5 bases and J lost 1, with 5 bases in between. The CDR3 is made up of 13 amino acids. From germline, CDR1 is MDHEN and CDR2 SYDVKM. The DNA for the CDR3 is TGTGCCAGCAGTCACAGGAACACCGGGGAGCTGTTTTTT. Protein sequence: CASSHRNTGELFF.

This rearrangement joins TRBV3-1 (or the pseudogene TRBV3-2) to TRBJ2-2; D unresolved. The V end was cut by 0 bases, the J end by 5 bases, with 10 bases between. CDR1 is LGHDT and CDR2 is YNNKEL in the germline V gene (reference sequence). The CDR3 totals 15 residues. CDR3 DNA sequence: TGTGCCAGCAGCCAAGATCTGGCTTTAACCGGGGAGCTGTTTTTT. Translated, it gives CASSQDLALTGELFF.

The chain employs TRBV6-5 and TRBJ1-1; D is unresolved. The V gene lost 2 bases and the J gene lost 1 base, with 11 bases spanning the gap. The CDR3 contains 15 residues. Germline values: CDR1 MNHEY, CDR2 SVGAGI. The CDR3 nucleotides read TGTGCCAGCAGTTACGGGTACCAGGCGAACACTGAAGCTTTCTTT. Translation gives CASSYGYQANTEAFF.

This sequence joins TRBV10-3 and TRBJ2-2; 10 nucleotides agree with TRBD2. Unmatched junction bases numbered 9, after V lost 6 bases and J lost 2 bases. The V gene's germline CDR1 is ENHRY and CDR2 SYGVKD. The CDR3 is 17 amino acids. The CDR3: CAIRSLAGGGNTGELFF. Here the CDR3 DNA reads TGTGCCATCAGGTCGTTAGCGGGAGGAGGCAACACCGGGGAGCTGTTTTTT.

This clone was seen only a few times. This rearrangement joins TRBV24-1 to TRBJ1-2; perhaps TRBD1 as D (6 bases). V dropped 3 bases and J dropped 2 bases, with 12 bases sitting between them. The CDR3 has 15 residues. Per germline, CDR1 KGHDR and CDR2 SFDVKD. CDR3 coding DNA: TGTGCCACCAGTGATCGCCAGACAGGAAACTATGGCTACACCTTC. Translated, it gives CATSDRQTGNYGYTF.

The chain recombines TRBV9 with TRBJ2-2; D may be TRBD2 (5 bases). The CDR3 contains 14 residues. V lost 0 bases and J 6 bases, leaving 9 bases between the germline ends. Germline V gene sequence: CDR1 SGDLS, CDR2 YYNGEE. CDR3 residues: CASSVGSSPGELFF. DNA of the CDR3: TGTGCCAGCAGCGTAGGTTCTAGCCCCGGGGAGCTGTTTTTT.

This chain links TRBV23-1 with TRBJ1-1; the D gene is possibly TRBD1 (5 bases). TRBV23-1 is placed among ORFs of uncertain function. V lost 4 bases to trimming and J lost 7 bases, with 7 bases between them. This CDR3 is 11 amino acids long. The DNA of the CDR3 is TGCGCCAGCAGTCGGGGGGGTGAAGCTTTCTTT. Encoded protein: CASSRGGEAFF.

The chain combines TRBV11-3 with TRBJ2-1; no clear D. This CDR3 has 15 residues. The V gene's germline CDR1 is SGHNT and CDR2 YENEEA. Trimming pared 3 bases from V and 0 bases from J, leaving 9 bases between. This chain's CDR3 is CASSLTRSSYNEQFF. The CDR3 DNA follows: TGTGCCAGCAGCTTGACTCGAAGCTCCTACAATGAGCAGTTCTTC.

The CDR3 here is CASSLRSTRGIGELFF. In nucleotides, the CDR3 is TGTGCCAGCAGCTTAAGGTCGACCCGGGGTATAGGGGAGCTGTTTTTT. This chain links TRBV11-3 with TRBJ2-2, with D possibly being TRBD2 (5 bases). The germline CDR1 and CDR2 sequences are SGHNT and YENEEA. Trimming pared 2 bases from V and 8 bases from J, leaving 18 bases between. CDR3 length: 16 residues.

The gene calls are TRBV7-2 and TRBJ1-1; 9 bases fit TRBD1. V was clipped by 5 bases and J by 4 bases; unmatched bases: 5. The CDR3 has 14 residues. Germline V gene lookup returns CDR1 SGHTA and CDR2 FQGNSA. CDR3 residues: CASSVTGGGTEAFF. The CDR3 DNA follows: TGTGCCAGCAGCGTCACAGGGGGCGGCACTGAAGCTTTCTTT.